The following is a TCR beta chain sequence with its context. Its antigen is not known. The record originates from a study of T cell responses to AZD1222 COVID-19 vaccine. Sequencing was performed with immunoSEQ multiplex PCR; in TCRdb, only in-frame clones are kept and a portion is missing. The sample contains about 190,000 clones, more than 75% of which appear only once. General study findings and limits: Repertoires were obtained solely post-peak T cell response. Increases in Spike-specific TCR breadth and depth were seen after two AZD1222 doses.

There are 13 residues in the CDR3. Trimming cost V 6 bases and J 1 base, with 10 bases left between them. Germline assignment: CDR1 LNHNV and CDR2 YYDKDF (reference sequence). The sequenced sample was peripheral blood, obtained on day 0 of AZD1222 vaccination. The clonotype originates from an adult in good health. The chain couples TRBV15 to TRBJ2-7; D perhaps matches TRBD1 (5 bases). The CDR3 is CATRIAGSYEQYF. The CDR3 coding sequence is TGTGCCACCAGAATCGCAGGGTCCTACGAGCAGTACTTC. Complete variable domain (other parts from reference TRBV15 and TRBJ2-7): DAMVIQNPRYQVTQFGKPVTLSCSQTLNHNVMYWYQQKSSQAPKLLFHYYDKDFNNEADTPDNFQSRRPNTSFCFLDIRSPGLGDTAMYLCATRIAGSYEQYFGPGTRLTVT.